Listed here are 22 T cell receptor beta chains from one sample, sequenced in a study of cytomegalovirus exposure and HLA in healthy donors. Vbeta (60) and Jbeta (13) primers were used in the PCR. The method was immunoSEQ multiplex PCR; TCRdb's version includes in-frame clones alone and lacks a portion of them. This sample yields approximately 120,000 clones, of which around 73% are seen a single time; about 4.3% belongs to the top ten. Sequencing was carried out using PBMCs. The receptors derive from a man aged 55 to 70 in good health and CMV-seropositive.

This clone was observed a few times. The chain joins TRBV28 to TRBJ1-5; 8 bases agree with TRBD1. V gave up 4 bases and J gave up 4 bases; unmatched junction bases: 6. Germline V CDR1 and CDR2: MDHEN, SYDVKM. The CDR3 consists of 15 residues. The CDR3 protein is CASSSPNRGNQPQHF. In DNA, the CDR3 is TGTGCCAGCAGTTCCCCCAACAGGGGGAATCAGCCCCAGCATTTT.

The rearrangement uses TRBV5-1 and TRBJ2-3; a possible D gene is TRBD2 (5 bases). CDR3 size: 15 residues. Deletions cut 0 bases from V and 5 bases from J, with 13 bases between. Per the germline V gene, CDR1 is SGHRS and CDR2 is YFSETQ. This chain's CDR3 is CASSLGQAGVDTQYF. CDR3 nucleotides: TGCGCCAGCAGCTTGGGGCAGGCGGGTGTAGATACGCAGTATTTT. The variable domain in full, completed from reference TRBV5-1 and TRBJ2-3, reads KAGVTQTPRYLIKTRGQQVTLSCSPISGHRSVSWYQQTPGQGLQFLFEYFSETQRNKGNFPGRFSGRQFSNSRSEMNVSTLELGDSALYLCASSLGQAGVDTQYFGPGTRLTVL.

The chain's CDR3 is CASNAGGLREKLFF. The CDR3 DNA reads as TGTGCCAGTAATGCTGGGGGGTTGCGAGAAAAACTGTTTTTT. The rearrangement joins TRBV19 to TRBJ1-4; tentatively, D is TRBD1 (5 bases). V was cut by 7 bases and J by 8 bases, with 17 bases left in between. The CDR3 length is 14 residues. Germline lookup yields CDR1 LNHDA and CDR2 SQIVND (reference sequence).

This chain links TRBV6-6 with TRBJ1-1, with TRBD1 matching over 7 bases. The V segment lost 6 bases and the J segment 6 bases; nucleotides outside the gene matches: 10. The CDR3 spans 14 residues. Looked up from germline, CDR1 is MNHNY and CDR2 is SVGAGI (reference sequence). The CDR3 bases are TGTGCCAGCAGCCTGACAGGGAGTACGCCTGAAGCTTTCTTT. The encoded protein is CASSLTGSTPEAFF.

The rearrangement uses TRBV18 and TRBJ1-2; the D is unclear. CDR1 is KGHSH, CDR2 LQKENI, per germline. CDR3 length equals 12 residues. V shed 3 bases and J shed 7 bases, with 9 bases lying between them. The CDR3 nucleotides read TGTGCCAGCTCACCCGGGGATTCTGGCTACACCTTC. The encoded protein is CASSPGDSGYTF.

V and J are TRBV9 and TRBJ1-5; 7 nucleotides align to TRBD1. J lost 3 bases, V lost 4 bases, and 10 bases had no gene match. Germline V lookup: CDR1 SGDLS, CDR2 YYNGEE. The CDR3 contains 16 residues. The CDR3 DNA sequence: TGTGCCAGCAGCCCAGGGCCTAGGGGGCCCAATCAGCCCCAGCATTTT. Translation gives CASSPGPRGPNQPQHF.

The chain links TRBV27 to TRBJ2-6, with TRBD2 as a possible D gene (6 bases). Trimming stripped 6 bases from V and 0 bases from J, with 24 bases between. In germline, CDR1 is MNHEY, CDR2 SMNVEV (reference sequence). The CDR3 is made up of 20 amino acids. The CDR3 region has the DNA TGTGCCAGCAGCCCGGAAAGGAGGGGCTGGGGGTACTCTGGGGCCAACGTCCTGACTTTC. Encoded protein: CASSPERRGWGYSGANVLTF.

The gene calls are TRBV2 and TRBJ2-3; TRBD2 might be the D (5 bases). The CDR3 is 14 amino acids. Trimming stripped 6 bases from V and 1 base from J, with 11 bases between. The germline CDR1 and CDR2 sequences are SNHLY and FYNNEI. The CDR3 is CASRKLVGTDTQYF. CDR3 DNA sequence: TGTGCCAGCAGAAAACTAGTAGGCACAGATACGCAGTATTTT.

This clone was observed a handful of times. V and J are TRBV19 and TRBJ1-2; D perhaps matches TRBD1 (6 bases). Germline V gives CDR1 LNHDA, CDR2 SQIVND (reference sequence). The length of the CDR3 is 15 residues. Trimming took 7 bases from V and 4 from J, leaving 19 bases between them. The chain's CDR3 is CASIPRTDEGYGYTF. CDR3 coding DNA: TGTGCCAGTATCCCCCGGACAGATGAAGGCTATGGCTACACCTTC.

V usage is TRBV19 and J usage is TRBJ1-4; 7 bases map to TRBD1. Unmatched junction bases numbered 11, after V lost 5 bases and J lost 5 bases. This CDR3 contains 16 residues. The V gene's germline CDR1 is LNHDA and CDR2 SQIVND (reference sequence). The CDR3 sequence is CASSVTGARENEKLFF. The CDR3 DNA sequence: TGTGCCAGTAGTGTCACAGGGGCGCGGGAAAATGAAAAACTGTTTTTT.

The V and J genes are TRBV2 and TRBJ2-2; D is unresolved. The CDR3 extends over 15 amino acids. From germline, CDR1 is SNHLY and CDR2 FYNNEI. Trimming cost V 4 bases and J 0 bases, with 9 bases left between them. The CDR3 loop reads CASSGPSANTGELFF. The CDR3 bases are TGTGCCAGCAGTGGGCCAAGCGCGAACACCGGGGAGCTGTTTTTT.

J is TRBJ2-5 and V is TRBV4-1, with 7 bases that match TRBD2. The CDR3 covers 15 residues. The ends lost 0 bases at V and 5 bases at J; junction bases unmatched: 6. Germline lookup yields CDR1 MGHRA and CDR2 YSYEKL. CDR3 in amino acids: CASSQDALAYETQYF. For the CDR3, the DNA is TGCGCCAGCAGCCAAGACGCACTAGCGTACGAGACCCAGTACTTC.

CDR3 nucleotide sequence: TGTGCCAGCAGTTTACCCCACTCTGGGGCCAACGTCCTGACTTTC. This codes for CASSLPHSGANVLTF. The genes are TRBV28 and TRBJ2-6; D unresolved. The V and J ends lost 2 bases and 0 bases respectively, with 5 bases between them. Germline CDR1 and CDR2: MDHEN and SYDVKM. CDR3 length: 15 amino acids.

The chain recombines TRBV19 with TRBJ2-3; D ambiguous. V was shortened by 5 bases and J by 1 base, with 10 bases between the two germline ends. CDR1 and CDR2 (germline): LNHDA, SQIVND (reference sequence). The CDR3 contains 14 residues. The CDR3 coding sequence is TGTGCCAGTAGTCCTCACCAGGGCACAGATACGCAGTATTTT. Protein sequence: CASSPHQGTDTQYF.

V usage is TRBV11-2 and J usage is TRBJ2-7; 9 bases map to TRBD1. V was pared by 2 bases and J by 4 bases, with 6 bases of the junction left unmatched. From germline, CDR1 is SGHAT and CDR2 FQNNGV. The CDR3 has 15 amino acids. CDR3 protein: CASSLSPQGAYEQYF. In DNA form, the CDR3 reads TGTGCCAGCAGCTTATCCCCACAGGGGGCTTACGAGCAGTACTTC.

This clone turned up a few times. V gene TRBV5-4 combines with J gene TRBJ2-7; the D gene is possibly TRBD1 (6 bases). The germline V and J ends were trimmed by 3 bases and 3 bases, with 16 bases remaining between them. The germline gives CDR1 SGHNT, CDR2 YYREEE (reference sequence). The CDR3 length is 15 residues. CDR3 protein: CASSSKGGVGYEQYF. The CDR3 DNA follows: TGTGCCAGCAGCTCCAAAGGGGGAGTCGGCTACGAGCAGTACTTC.

This clone was seen once. This chain connects TRBV5-5 to TRBJ1-1, with TRBD1 matching over 7 bases. There are 19 residues in the CDR3. Trimming at V came to 0 bases and at J to 4 bases, leaving 18 bases not matched to a gene. Per the germline V gene, CDR1 is SGHKS and CDR2 is YYEKEE (reference sequence). The CDR3 protein is CASSLAGAGGRLYSTEAFF. The CDR3 bases are TGTGCCAGCAGCTTGGCTGGGGCAGGGGGAAGGTTGTATTCCACTGAAGCTTTCTTT.

The chain is built from TRBV4-1 and TRBJ1-6; no definite D call. Germline CDR1 reads MGHRA; CDR2 reads YSYEKL. The CDR3 loop spans 16 amino acids. V was shortened by 6 bases and J by 10 bases, with 22 bases between the two germline ends. CDR3 residues: CASRYLEGSVGSPLHF. The CDR3 DNA follows: TGCGCCAGCAGGTATCTTGAAGGCAGCGTTGGCTCACCCCTCCACTTT.

In this sample, this clone turned up a few times. The chain recombines TRBV5-4 with TRBJ2-5, with 7 bases that match TRBD1. The V segment lost 4 bases and the J segment 5 bases; nucleotides outside the gene matches: 5. The CDR3 is 13 amino acids. Germline V CDR1 and CDR2: SGHNT, YYREEE (reference sequence). CDR3 sequence reads: CASSGTGEETQYF. The CDR3, as DNA: TGTGCCAGCAGCGGAACAGGGGAGGAGACCCAGTACTTC.

V gene TRBV6-5 combines with J gene TRBJ2-5; D is undetermined. Between the trimmed V and J ends, which lost 0 bases and 4 bases, there was a span of 9 bases. Germline-derived CDR1 and CDR2 are MNHEY and SVGAGI. The CDR3 covers 14 residues. The CDR3 here is CASSYSRSTETQYF. CDR3 sequence (DNA): TGTGCCAGCAGTTACTCGAGGAGTACAGAGACCCAGTACTTC.

The V and J genes are TRBV4-1 and TRBJ1-6; D gene ambiguous. This CDR3 spans 16 amino acids. Trimming took 4 bases from V and 3 from J, leaving 13 bases between them. Germline CDR1 reads MGHRA; CDR2 reads YSYEKL. CDR3 DNA sequence: TGCGCCAGCAGCCTGTACCCCGGGGACTATAATTCACCCCTCCACTTT. Protein product: CASSLYPGDYNSPLHF.

The rearrangement links TRBV9 to TRBJ2-1; maybe TRBD1 (6 bases). From germline, CDR1 is SGDLS and CDR2 YYNGEE. V shed 4 bases and J shed 9 bases, with 20 bases lying between them. The CDR3 extends over 15 amino acids. The CDR3 DNA follows: TGTGCCAGCAGCCCCACAGGGCCATTACGGGGTGAGCAGTTCTTC. Amino acids: CASSPTGPLRGEQFF.